This is a list of T cell receptor beta chains from one sample in a study of Graves' ophthalmopathy and Graves' hyperthyroidism. One entry per CDR3 protein, called by TCRdb with MiXCR from the multiplex PCR reads. Of nearly 400,000 distinct CDR3 sequences listed, approximately 20% are singletons. Sequenced input: peripheral blood. These receptor sequences come from a woman between 18 and 29 years old with Graves' ophthalmopathy. Each CDR3 is given with its conserved first and last residue. The order of the fields is D gene, V gene, clone size, J gene, CDR3 protein, CDR3 DNA. A D gene is named only where the DNA matches it firmly. Only part of the rows carry a size: once, few, many, or a class if the clone is expanded.

D: -; V: TRBV11-3; size: many; J: TRBJ1-1; CDR3: CASSLGGLGQNTEAFF; DNA: TGTGCCAGCAGCTTAGGGGGGCTGGGGCAGAACACTGAAGCTTTCTTT
D: -; V: TRBV28; size: many; J: TRBJ2-2; CDR3: CASSLIGPPDTGELFF; DNA: TGTGCCAGCAGTTTAATCGGGCCCCCGGACACCGGGGAGCTGTTTTTT
D: -; V: TRBV12-3/TRBV12-4; size: many; J: TRBJ2-2; CDR3: CASKELLGGELFF; DNA: TGTGCCAGCAAGGAGTTGCTAGGCGGGGAGCTGTTTTTT
D: -; V: TRBV15; size: many; J: TRBJ2-2; CDR3: CATSREGTPTGELFF; DNA: TGTGCCACCAGCAGAGAGGGGACACCGACCGGGGAGCTGTTTTTT
D: TRBD1; V: TRBV4-3; size: many; J: TRBJ2-7; CDR3: CASSQDGDSSYEQYF; DNA: TGCGCCAGCAGCCAAGATGGGGACAGCTCCTACGAGCAGTACTTC
D: -; V: TRBV12-5; size: many; J: TRBJ2-5; CDR3: CASGPDPGETQYF; DNA: TGTGCTAGTGGCCCGGACCCGGGGGAGACCCAGTACTTC
D: -; V: TRBV30; size: many; J: TRBJ1-6; CDR3: CAWSTGGDNSPLHF; DNA: TGTGCCTGGAGTACCGGAGGGGATAATTCACCCCTCCACTTT
D: TRBD2; V: TRBV7-7; size: many; J: TRBJ2-5; CDR3: CASSLGLAGSPVQETQYF; DNA: TGTGCTAGCAGCTTAGGCCTAGCGGGGAGTCCCGTCCAAGAGACCCAGTACTTC
D: -; V: TRBV7-2; size: many; J: TRBJ1-1; CDR3: CASSRNQGMYTEAFF; DNA: TGTGCCAGCAGCCGCAACCAGGGTATGTACACTGAAGCTTTCTTT
D: TRBD2; V: TRBV7-3; size: many; J: TRBJ2-3; CDR3: CASSSTGGPNTQYF; DNA: TGTGCCAGCAGCTCTACGGGGGGGCCGAATACGCAGTATTTT
D: TRBD1; V: TRBV10-3; size: -; J: TRBJ1-1; CDR3: CAISGTGGSMGEAFF; DNA: TGTGCCATCAGTGGGACAGGGGGCAGTATGGGTGAAGCTTTCTTT
D: -; V: TRBV5-1; size: few; J: TRBJ2-7; CDR3: CASSLGPWGYEQYF; DNA: TGCGCCAGCAGCTTGGGACCCTGGGGTTACGAGCAGTACTTC
D: TRBD1; V: TRBV12-3/TRBV12-4; size: many; J: TRBJ1-1; CDR3: CASRDDRVSTEAFF; DNA: TGTGCCAGCAGGGACGACAGGGTGAGCACTGAAGCTTTCTTT
D: -; V: TRBV7-2; size: many; J: TRBJ1-1; CDR3: CASSWGGAEPEAFF; DNA: TGTGCCAGCAGCTGGGGGGGCGCCGAGCCTGAAGCTTTCTTT
D: TRBD1; V: TRBV19; size: many; J: TRBJ1-1; CDR3: CASSLWTGAGPEAFF; DNA: TGTGCCAGTAGTCTTTGGACAGGGGCGGGTCCTGAAGCTTTCTTT
D: -; V: TRBV11-2; size: -; J: TRBJ1-1; CDR3: CASKPPGRMNTEAFF; DNA: TGTGCCAGCAAACCCCCCGGGCGGATGAACACTGAAGCTTTCTTT
D: -; V: TRBV6-2/TRBV6-3; size: many; J: TRBJ1-2; CDR3: CASSYDGYYGYTF; DNA: TGTGCCAGCAGTTACGACGGTTACTATGGCTACACCTTC
D: TRBD2; V: TRBV28; size: many; J: TRBJ2-7; CDR3: CASSTPAGSNEQYF; DNA: TGTGCCAGCAGTACCCCAGCGGGATCCAATGAGCAGTACTTC
D: TRBD1; V: TRBV7-3; size: many; J: TRBJ1-1; CDR3: CASSYTPGQPNTEAFF; DNA: TGTGCCAGCAGCTACACGCCGGGACAGCCGAACACTGAAGCTTTCTTT
D: TRBD1; V: TRBV24-1; size: -; J: TRBJ2-2; CDR3: CATTIGTRYRTGGNTGELFF; DNA: TGTGCCACCACCATAGGGACAAGATACCGGACAGGGGGTAACACCGGGGAGCTGTTTTTT
D: -; V: TRBV28; size: many; J: TRBJ1-2; CDR3: CASSSDRYGYTF; DNA: TGTGCCAGCAGCTCCGACCGCTATGGCTACACCTTC
D: -; V: TRBV30; size: many; J: TRBJ1-1; CDR3: CAWSVGGHTEAFF; DNA: TGTGCCTGGAGTGTAGGGGGGCACACTGAAGCTTTCTTT
D: -; V: TRBV6-2/TRBV6-3; size: many; J: TRBJ1-5; CDR3: CASKGGINQPQHF; DNA: TGTGCCAGCAAGGGGGGCATAAATCAGCCCCAGCATTTT
D: TRBD2; V: TRBV11-2; size: many; J: TRBJ2-2; CDR3: CASSLIAGVGTGELFF; DNA: TGTGCCAGCAGCTTAATAGCGGGAGTCGGCACCGGGGAGCTGTTTTTT
D: -; V: TRBV15; size: many; J: TRBJ1-1; CDR3: CATSTFYRTEAFF; DNA: TGTGCCACCAGCACTTTTTACCGGACAGAAGCTTTCTTT
D: -; V: TRBV6-5; size: many; J: TRBJ2-5; CDR3: CASMGQLGGETQYF; DNA: TGTGCCAGCATGGGACAGCTGGGAGGAGAGACCCAGTACTTC
D: TRBD2; V: TRBV19; size: many; J: TRBJ2-7; CDR3: CASSRGLAYEQYF; DNA: TGTGCCAGTAGTAGGGGACTAGCGTACGAGCAGTACTTC
D: -; V: TRBV9; size: many; J: TRBJ2-5; CDR3: CASSALYSLQETQYF; DNA: TGTGCCAGCAGCGCGCTTTACTCACTCCAAGAGACCCAGTACTTC
D: TRBD1; V: TRBV10-3; size: many; J: TRBJ1-6; CDR3: CAISRGGDRANSPLHF; DNA: TGTGCCATCAGTAGAGGGGGAGACAGGGCGAATTCACCCCTCCACTTT
D: -; V: TRBV11-2; size: many; J: TRBJ2-7; CDR3: CASSLEGPTGRAKLYEQYF; DNA: TGTGCCAGCAGCTTAGAAGGCCCGACCGGGAGAGCTAAACTTTACGAGCAGTACTTC
D: -; V: TRBV11-2; size: many; J: TRBJ2-2; CDR3: CASRLPTAGELFF; DNA: TGTGCCAGCAGACTACCAACGGCCGGGGAGCTGTTTTTT
D: TRBD1; V: TRBV29-1; size: many; J: TRBJ2-6; CDR3: CSVKGVTGADSGANVLTF; DNA: TGCAGCGTTAAAGGGGTGACAGGGGCCGACTCTGGGGCCAACGTCCTGACTTTC
D: -; V: TRBV4-1; size: -; J: TRBJ2-7; CDR3: CASSHRGRGYEQYF; DNA: TGCGCCAGCAGCCACCGAGGACGGGGATACGAGCAGTACTTC
D: -; V: TRBV6-5; size: -; J: TRBJ1-3; CDR3: CASSYSSARTRNTIYF; DNA: TGTGCCAGCAGTTACTCGTCGGCTAGAACCCGAAACACCATATATTTT
D: TRBD1; V: TRBV5-1; size: many; J: TRBJ2-7; CDR3: CASSLDRGEYEQYF; DNA: TGCGCCAGCAGCCTGGACAGGGGGGAATACGAGCAGTACTTC
D: -; V: TRBV11-2; size: many; J: TRBJ2-7; CDR3: CASSLDRLGAADEQYF; DNA: TGTGCCAGCAGCTTGGACCGGCTAGGGGCTGCTGACGAGCAGTACTTC
D: TRBD2; V: TRBV4-2; size: -; J: TRBJ2-7; CDR3: CASSQEGTRGYEQYF; DNA: TGTGCCAGCAGCCAAGAGGGGACTAGGGGCTACGAGCAGTACTTC
D: -; V: TRBV19; size: many; J: TRBJ2-4; CDR3: CASVPQGRANIQYF; DNA: TGTGCCAGCGTTCCACAGGGAAGGGCGAACATTCAGTACTTC
D: -; V: TRBV12-3/TRBV12-4; size: many; J: TRBJ2-2; CDR3: CASSLSGFNTGELFF; DNA: TGTGCCAGCAGTCTAAGCGGGTTCAACACCGGGGAGCTGTTTTTT
D: -; V: TRBV7-2; size: -; J: TRBJ2-2; CDR3: CASSFVGMDTGELFF; DNA: TGTGCCAGCAGCTTCGTAGGGATGGACACCGGGGAGCTGTTTTTT
D: TRBD2; V: TRBV4-2; size: many; J: TRBJ2-7; CDR3: CASSQELAGIDEQYF; DNA: TGTGCCAGCAGCCAAGAGCTAGCGGGAATCGACGAGCAGTACTTC
D: TRBD1; V: TRBV5-1; size: many; J: TRBJ2-7; CDR3: CASSLAGTGTYEQYF; DNA: TGCGCCAGCAGCTTGGCCGGGACAGGGACCTACGAGCAGTACTTC
D: -; V: TRBV6-2/TRBV6-3; size: -; J: TRBJ2-5; CDR3: CASRGEYQETQYF; DNA: TGTGCCAGCAGAGGCGAGTACCAAGAGACCCAGTACTTC
D: -; V: TRBV6-1; size: -; J: TRBJ1-6; CDR3: CASSDVLGAGNSPLHF; DNA: TGTGCCAGCAGTGACGTCCTCGGGGCAGGAAATTCACCCCTCCACTTT
D: -; V: TRBV6-2/TRBV6-3; size: -; J: TRBJ1-1; CDR3: CASSPELVNTEAFF; DNA: TGTGCCAGCAGTCCCGAACTGGTGAACACTGAAGCTTTCTTT
D: -; V: TRBV10-2; size: many; J: TRBJ2-7; CDR3: CASLSGSYEQYF; DNA: TGCGCCAGCCTTTCCGGGTCCTACGAGCAGTACTTC